This T cell receptor beta chain originates from a study of blood T cells in healthy people across ages. Aged about 6 to 95, donors were systemically healthy Caucasians from Russia. General study results and limits: With age, beta diversity per million T cells declined roughly linearly, significantly by approximately 41.

The CDR3 extends over 13 amino acids. Looked up from germline, CDR1 is MNHNS and CDR2 is SASEGT. Trimming took off 4 bases at V and 2 bases at J, with 8 bases between the two ends. This clonotype showed up just a few times. Antigen unknown. Then a second PCR, running roughly 7 to 11 cycles, was carried out with a sample-barcoded 5' primer and a J-beta primer mix. One entry per CDR3 protein, called by TCRdb with MiXCR from the 5' RACE reads. The sample shows around 990,000 distinct CDR3 sequences, approximately 25% of them seen only once. A further study also used this sample, focusing on T cells of mothers and their children. This second study notes: Mother-child pairs who were related displayed a slightly higher overlap than unrelated pairs, a difference that was non-significant.

This receptor was obtained from a girl aged 2-10 years in good health. The rearrangement joins TRBV6-1 to TRBJ2-5; no clear D gene. Sequencing used blood. DNA of the CDR3: TGTGCCAGCAGTGTAGTGGAGCAAGAGACCCAGTACTTC. Encoded protein: CASSVVEQETQYF.